This passage covers 21 T cell receptor beta chains from one sample sequenced in a study of tumor and adjacent non-tumor tissue in lung cancer. The library came from three nested PCR rounds adapted from ARM-PCR protocols. TCRdb itself ran the multiplex PCR reads through MiXCR, one entry per CDR3 protein. The data hold tens of thousands of distinct CDR3 sequences, with around two thirds observed a single time. This sample's RNA came from whole unsorted tissue. Distant lung tissue was collected more than 3 cm away from the tumor edge. Sample: distant non-tumor lung tissue. The receptors originated from a woman aged 55-69 years with non-small cell lung cancer.

V usage is TRBV4-1 and J usage is TRBJ1-2; D remains ambiguous. The V and J ends lost 0 bases and 14 bases respectively, with 10 bases between them. The germline gives CDR1 MGHRA, CDR2 YSYEKL. The CDR3 has 11 amino acids. The CDR3 protein is CASSQDFEKTF. For the CDR3, the DNA is TGCGCCAGCAGCCAAGATTTCGAGAAGACCTTC.

The J gene is TRBJ2-1, the V gene TRBV7-9, with D maybe TRBD1 (6 bases). The germline V gene encodes CDR1 SEHNR and CDR2 FQNEAQ (reference sequence). The CDR3 contains 17 residues. V lost 10 bases to trimming and J lost 8 bases, with 30 bases between them. The CDR3 region is CAIILLLIGRGIDEQFF. As DNA, the CDR3 is TGTGCCATCATCTTACTGCTGATTGGTAGGGGGATAGATGAGCAGTTCTTC.

As to this clonotype: With a much larger clone just one base away, this may be a read error. V gene TRBV7-9 combines with J gene TRBJ1-3, with D unclear. There are 16 residues in the CDR3. Germline V gives CDR1 SEHNR, CDR2 FQNEAQ (reference sequence). Here the CDR3 DNA reads TGTGCCAGCAGCTTAGGCGGTTTAGAACCTGGAAACACCATGTATTTT. Encoded protein: CASSLGGLEPGNTMYF.

On this clonotype: A much larger clone differs from this one at a single base, so this may be a read error. V and J are TRBV6-5 and TRBJ1-1, with no clear D. V was shortened by 11 bases and J by 0 bases, with 22 bases between the two germline ends. CDR1 is MNHEY and CDR2 is SVGAGI in the germline V gene. This CDR3 contains 16 residues. CDR3 sequence reads: CAGTYSAGLMNTEAFF. CDR3 coding DNA: TGTGCCGGCACTTACTCGGCCGGACTCATGAACACTGAAGCTTTCTTT.

Comment on this clonotype: Here the CDR3 omits its conserved ending phenylalanine or tryptophan, so a read error is the likely source. The V call is TRBV20-1, the J call TRBJ2-3, with D tentatively TRBD2 (6 bases). The CDR3 sequence is 15 residues long. The germline V gene encodes CDR1 DFQATT and CDR2 SNEGSKA (reference sequence). DNA for the CDR3: TGCAGGCCAATTCCTGTTAGCGGCATCACAGATACGCAGTATTCT. This translates into CRPIPVSGITDTQYS.

This clonotype was observed a few times. The chain couples TRBV29-1 to TRBJ2-1; 14 bases line up with TRBD2. Trimming at V came to 1 base and at J to 9 bases, leaving 8 bases not matched to a gene. The germline V gene encodes CDR1 SQVTM and CDR2 ANQGSEA. The CDR3 runs to 16 residues. CDR3 DNA: TGCAGCGTTGAAGCAATGACTAGCGGGAGGGGGGGTGAGCAGTTCTTC. Protein product: CSVEAMTSGRGGEQFF.

The sample holds a few counts of this clonotype. The germline gene is not matched at one end of the junction; a read error may be the cause. The chain uses TRBV11-3 and TRBJ2-7; weak D call: TRBD1 (5 bases). This CDR3 has 14 residues. CDR1 is SGHNT and CDR2 is YENEEA in the germline V gene. The CDR3 DNA is TGTGCCAGCGGCTTAGATACAGGATCCTACGAGCAGTACTTC. Translated: CASGLDTGSYEQYF.

About this clonotype itself: The CDR3 does not end in the conserved phenylalanine or tryptophan, so this is likely a read error. V gene TRBV29-1 combines with J gene TRBJ1-1; D might be TRBD1 (5 bases). This CDR3 is 14 amino acids long. Germline assignment: CDR1 SQVTM and CDR2 ANQGSEA. The DNA for the CDR3 is TGCAGCGTTGTAGAAGGGGCGGGGAACACTAAAGCTTTCTTA. It translates to CSVVEGAGNTKAFL.

Concerning this clonotype itself: A single base separates this from a much larger clone, so it may be a read error. J is TRBJ1-5 and V is TRBV20-1; 7 nucleotides match TRBD1. Trimming at V came to 4 bases and at J to 5 bases, leaving 14 bases not matched to a gene. The V gene's germline CDR1 is DFQATT and CDR2 SNEGSKA (reference sequence). The CDR3 runs 16 residues. CDR3 nucleotide sequence: TGCAGTGCTACCAACTCTCGGGGACAGCATGATCAGCCCCAGCATTTT. Its translation is CSATNSRGQHDQPQHF.

With respect to this clonotype: The junction shows a germline mismatch at one end, possibly a read error. This chain joins TRBV11-2 and TRBJ1-6; no reliable D call. The CDR3 consists of 16 residues. Looked up from germline, CDR1 is SGHAT and CDR2 is FQNNGV. Here the CDR3 reads CASSSVTDRYNPPLRF. The CDR3 DNA reads TGTGCCAGCAGCTCAGTTACGGACCGTTATAATCCACCCCTCCGCTTT.

Concerning this clonotype: One end of the junction fails to match germline, which may point to a read error. The chain is built from TRBV6-6 and TRBJ1-6; no definite D call. The CDR3 totals 17 residues. Germline loops: CDR1 MNHNY, CDR2 SVGAGI (reference sequence). The CDR3 DNA follows: TGTGCCAGCAATTTTGATGAAAAGAGCTCCTATAATTCACCCCTTCACTTT. Protein: CASNFDEKSSYNSPLHF.

Note on this clonotype: Sequence at one end of the junction differs from germline and may be a read error. V usage is TRBV6-2 or TRBV6-3 and J usage is TRBJ2-7; a possible D gene is TRBD1 (5 bases). The CDR3 runs to 17 residues. Germline V gene data show CDR1 as MNHEY and CDR2 as SVGEGT. CDR3 loop: CASSYSTASISTYEQYF. In nucleotides, the CDR3 is TGTGCCAGCAGTTACTCGACAGCCTCGATTAGCACCTACGAGCAATACTTC.

This clonotype was observed many times. The V gene is TRBV23-1, the J gene TRBJ2-5; D tentatively fits TRBD1 or TRBD2 (5 bases each). TRBV23-1 is an ORF, with its function uncertain. Trimming removed 4 bases from V and 4 bases from J, with 19 bases in between. This CDR3 is built from 16 residues. The chain's CDR3 is CASSPLGTVPGETQYF. The CDR3 bases are TGCGCCAGCAGTCCCCTCGGGACGGTCCCAGGAGAGACCCAGTACTTC.

This clonotype was seen many times. The V and J genes are TRBV5-8 and TRBJ1-6, with TRBD1 as a possible D gene (5 bases). The CDR3 runs 15 residues. Germline lookup yields CDR1 SGHTS and CDR2 YDEGEE. Trimming shortened V by 0 bases and J by 7 bases, and 11 bases separated the two germline ends. The CDR3 protein is CASSLAAGGNSPLHF. CDR3 DNA sequence: TGTGCCAGCAGCTTGGCCGCGGGGGGGAATTCACCCCTCCACTTT.

The CDR3 loop is CASSAVLAGGHETQYF. The CDR3 bases are TGCGCCAGCAGCGCCGTACTAGCGGGGGGCCATGAGACCCAGTACTTC. This chain links TRBV5-1 with TRBJ2-5; 12 nucleotides line up with TRBD2. J gave up 5 bases and V 4 bases, and 9 bases lay outside the gene matches. CDR3 length equals 16 residues. The germline V gene has CDR1 SGHRS and CDR2 YFSETQ.

Turning to this clonotype: The junction shows a germline mismatch at one end, possibly a read error. This chain connects TRBV7-8 to TRBJ2-1; possible D gene TRBD2, 7 bases. Germline lookup yields CDR1 SGHVS and CDR2 FQNEAQ. This CDR3 spans 16 amino acids. CDR3 nucleotide sequence: TGTGCCAGCAGCTTAAAGACTAGCAGGGGAGGGGATGAGCGGTTCTTC. Its translation: CASSLKTSRGGDERFF.

For this clonotype: This CDR3 fails to terminate in the conserved phenylalanine or tryptophan, so it likely reflects a read error. The gene calls are TRBV4-3 and TRBJ2-3, with D perhaps given as TRBD1 or TRBD2 (5 bases each). Trimming stripped 1 base from V and 2 bases from J, with 13 bases between. The CDR3 has 16 residues. Germline values: CDR1 LGHNA, CDR2 YSLEER. CDR3 sequence (DNA): TGCGCCAGCAGCCAAGGGGCAGGGAGCCTCACAGATACGCAGTATTAT. Its translation: CASSQGAGSLTDTQYY.

Turning to this clonotype: The conserved phenylalanine or tryptophan is not found at the CDR3 terminus, so this likely reflects a read error. The chain employs TRBV11-3 and TRBJ2-7, with 7 bases that match TRBD2. V lost 9 bases, J lost 6 bases, and 11 bases stayed unmatched. The CDR3 covers 13 residues. The germline CDR1 and CDR2 sequences are SGHNT and YENEEA. The DNA for the CDR3 is TGTGCCAGTAGCCCGCGACTAGCTCTCGAGCAGTACTCC. Its protein is CASSPRLALEQYS.

For this clonotype: A read error is likely, as this CDR3 ends without the conserved phenylalanine or tryptophan. The DNA is left out, because the CDR3 cannot be placed on it with certainty; the CDR3 is given as TCRdb lists it. This rearrangement joins TRBV6-2 or TRBV6-3 to TRBJ1-5; the table's D call, TRBD1, has no DNA check behind it. The CDR3 has 13 amino acids, counting both end residues. Germline CDR1 is MNHEY and CDR2 is SVGEGT. CDR3 protein: CASKRDNNQPQDS.

About this clonotype: Sequence at one end of the junction differs from germline and may be a read error. V is TRBV6-2 or TRBV6-3 and J is TRBJ2-7; D uncertain. Germline CDR1 reads MNHEY; CDR2 reads SVGEGT. The CDR3 spans 14 residues. The CDR3 coding sequence is TGTGCCAGCAGTTATCGAGTTAACAAGCGCGAGCCGTACTTC. This codes for CASSYRVNKREPYF.

To note about this clonotype: The junction departs from the called germline gene at one end, perhaps through a read error. The chain recombines TRBV7-9 with TRBJ1-1, with D perhaps matching TRBD1 (6 bases). CDR1 SEHNR and CDR2 FQNEAQ come from the germline V gene (reference sequence). The CDR3 has 14 residues. The CDR3 protein is CTSSHRGLNTEAFF. Here the CDR3 DNA reads TGTACCAGCAGCCACCGGGGGCTGAACACTGAAGCTTTCTTT.